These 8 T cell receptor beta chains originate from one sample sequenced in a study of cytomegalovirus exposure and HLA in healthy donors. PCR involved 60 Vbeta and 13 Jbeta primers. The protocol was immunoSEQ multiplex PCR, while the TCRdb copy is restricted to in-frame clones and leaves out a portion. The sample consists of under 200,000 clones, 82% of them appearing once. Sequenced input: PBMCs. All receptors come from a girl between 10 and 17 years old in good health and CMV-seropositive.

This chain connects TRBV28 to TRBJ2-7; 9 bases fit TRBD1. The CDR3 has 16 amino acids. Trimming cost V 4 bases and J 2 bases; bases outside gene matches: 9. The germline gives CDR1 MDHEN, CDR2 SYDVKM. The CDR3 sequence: CASSSTGTGRPYEQYF. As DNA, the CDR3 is TGTGCCAGCAGTTCTACCGGGACAGGGCGGCCCTACGAGCAGTACTTC.

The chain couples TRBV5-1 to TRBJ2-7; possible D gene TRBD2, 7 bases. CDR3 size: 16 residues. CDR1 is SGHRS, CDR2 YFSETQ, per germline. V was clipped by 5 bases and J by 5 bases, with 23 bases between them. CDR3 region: CASRPPGGQWGHEQYF. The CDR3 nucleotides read TGCGCCAGCAGACCCCCGGGGGGCCAATGGGGACACGAGCAGTACTTC.

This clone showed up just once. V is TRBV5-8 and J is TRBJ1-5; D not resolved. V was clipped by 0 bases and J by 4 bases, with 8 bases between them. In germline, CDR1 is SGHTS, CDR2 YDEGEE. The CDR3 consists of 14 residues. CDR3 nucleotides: TGTGCCAGCAGCTTGGTCGGAGGTAATCAGCCCCAGCATTTT. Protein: CASSLVGGNQPQHF.

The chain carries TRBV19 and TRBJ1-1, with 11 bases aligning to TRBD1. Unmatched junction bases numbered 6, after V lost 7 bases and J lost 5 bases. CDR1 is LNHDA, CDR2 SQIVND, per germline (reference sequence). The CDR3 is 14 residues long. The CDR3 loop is CASTDRGRGTEAFF. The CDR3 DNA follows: TGTGCCAGTACGGACAGGGGGCGAGGTACTGAAGCTTTCTTT.

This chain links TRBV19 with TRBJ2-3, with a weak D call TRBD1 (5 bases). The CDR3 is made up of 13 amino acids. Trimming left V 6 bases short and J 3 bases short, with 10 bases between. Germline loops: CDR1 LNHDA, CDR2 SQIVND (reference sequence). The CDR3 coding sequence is TGTGCCAGTAGGATGAAGGGGACAGATACGCAGTATTTT. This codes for CASRMKGTDTQYF. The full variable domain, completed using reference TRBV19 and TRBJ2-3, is DGGITQSPKYLFRKEGQNVTLSCEQNLNHDAMYWYRQDPGQGLRLIYYSQIVNDFQKGDIAEGYSVSREKKESFPLTVTSAQKNPTAFYLCASRMKGTDTQYFGPGTRLTVL.

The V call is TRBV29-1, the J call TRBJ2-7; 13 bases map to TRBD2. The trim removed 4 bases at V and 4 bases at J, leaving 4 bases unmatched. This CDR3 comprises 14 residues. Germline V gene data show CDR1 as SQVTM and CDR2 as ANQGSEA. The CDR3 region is CSVGGLAGEYEQYF. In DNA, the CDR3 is TGCAGCGTTGGTGGACTAGCGGGAGAGTACGAGCAGTACTTC.

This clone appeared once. CDR3 sequence: CASSLTGDSGANVLTF. The CDR3 nucleotides are TGCGCCAGCAGTCTAACGGGAGACTCTGGGGCCAACGTCCTGACTTTC. The chain employs TRBV5-1 and TRBJ2-6; weak D call: TRBD2 (6 bases). CDR1 is SGHRS, CDR2 YFSETQ, per germline. The ends were cut back, 5 bases at V and 0 bases at J, with 12 bases in the middle. The CDR3 spans 16 residues.

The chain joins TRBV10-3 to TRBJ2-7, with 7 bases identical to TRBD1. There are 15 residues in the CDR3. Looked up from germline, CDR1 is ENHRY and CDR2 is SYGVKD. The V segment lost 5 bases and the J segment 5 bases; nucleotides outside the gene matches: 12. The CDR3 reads CAISRQGTDTDEQYF. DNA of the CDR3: TGTGCCATCAGTCGTCAAGGGACAGACACCGACGAGCAGTACTTC.